Described below is a single T cell receptor (beta chain) sequence and its context. Its antigen is unknown. Trimming cost V 5 bases and J 4 bases, with 12 bases left between them. Germline-derived CDR1 and CDR2 are LNHDA and SQIVND (reference sequence). The CDR3 length is 14 residues. This entry belongs to a study of radiotherapy plus CTLA-4 blockade in lung cancer. Overall study results and limits: Radiotherapy plus ipilimumab was followed by expansion in blood of tumor-derived TCR clones.

The method was immunoSEQ multiplex PCR; TCRdb's version includes in-frame clones alone and lacks a portion of them. The table lists around 80,000 clones, less than 90% of them singletons, with 0.75% to 0.85% in the top ten. Chemo-refractory metastatic non-small-cell lung cancer patients underwent focal radiation alongside CTLA-4 blockade with ipilimumab. The source of this sequence is a human donor with non-small cell lung cancer who had stable disease on radiotherapy plus ipilimumab. The chain employs TRBV19 and TRBJ1-5, with no clear D. Specimen: peripheral blood, collected from a patient treated with radiotherapy plus ipilimumab. The chain's CDR3 is CASSQVPANQPQHF. Written as DNA, the CDR3 is TGTGCCAGTAGTCAAGTCCCAGCGAATCAGCCCCAGCATTTT.